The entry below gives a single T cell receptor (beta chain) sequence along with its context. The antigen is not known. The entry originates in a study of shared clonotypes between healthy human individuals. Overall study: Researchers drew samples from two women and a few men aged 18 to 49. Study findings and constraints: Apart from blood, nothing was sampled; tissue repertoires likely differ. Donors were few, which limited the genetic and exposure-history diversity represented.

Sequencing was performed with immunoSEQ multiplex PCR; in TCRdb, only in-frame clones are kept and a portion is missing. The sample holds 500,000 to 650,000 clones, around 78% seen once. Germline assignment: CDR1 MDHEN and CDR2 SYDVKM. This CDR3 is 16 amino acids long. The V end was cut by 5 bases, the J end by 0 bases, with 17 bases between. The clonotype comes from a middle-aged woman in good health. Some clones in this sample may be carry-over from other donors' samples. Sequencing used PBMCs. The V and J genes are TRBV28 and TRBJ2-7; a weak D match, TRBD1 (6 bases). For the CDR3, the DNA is TGTGCCAGCAGTCCGATGGGACATGGGAGCTCCTACGAGCAGTACTTC. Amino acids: CASSPMGHGSSYEQYF.